This T cell receptor beta chain was sequenced in a study of cytotoxic CD8 clonotypes in ibrutinib-treated CLL. Study-level information: Response was recorded as partial in 24 patients and complete in 2; at median roughly 73 months, roughly 15 remained remitted and about twelve had progressed. Whole-study results and caveats: There were few public clonotypes, and on treatment they contracted or stayed stable.

The protocol was immunoSEQ multiplex PCR, while the TCRdb copy is restricted to in-frame clones and leaves out a portion. The sample consists of about 310,000 clones, 80% of them appearing once. Germline V gene data show CDR1 as MGHRA and CDR2 as YSYEKL. CDR3 length: 16 amino acids. V lost 5 bases and J lost 2; bases outside the gene matches: 6. Comment on this clone: The antigen remains undetermined.

The sequence came from a human donor with chronic lymphocytic leukemia. This chain uses TRBV4-1 with TRBJ2-7; 13 positions match TRBD2. The sequenced sample was PBMCs, obtained before ibrutinib treatment. The CDR3 reads CASSTSGLAGPYEQYF. The CDR3 DNA is TGCGCCAGCAGCACATCGGGACTAGCGGGGCCCTACGAGCAGTACTTC.